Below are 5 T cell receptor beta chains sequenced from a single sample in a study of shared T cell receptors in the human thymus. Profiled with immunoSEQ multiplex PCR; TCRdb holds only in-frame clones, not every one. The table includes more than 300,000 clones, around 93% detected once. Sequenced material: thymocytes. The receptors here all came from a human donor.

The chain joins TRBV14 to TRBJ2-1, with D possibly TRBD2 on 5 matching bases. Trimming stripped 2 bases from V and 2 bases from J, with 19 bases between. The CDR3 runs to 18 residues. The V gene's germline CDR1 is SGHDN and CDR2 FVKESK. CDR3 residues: CASSQKPPGSRPYNEQFF. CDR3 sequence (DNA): TGTGCCAGCAGCCAAAAGCCCCCGGGGAGTCGCCCCTACAATGAGCAGTTCTTC. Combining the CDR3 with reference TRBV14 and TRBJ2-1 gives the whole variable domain EAGVTQFPSHSVIEKGQTVTLRCDPISGHDNLYWYRRVMGKEIKFLLHFVKESKQDESGMPNNRFLAERTGGTYSTLKVQPAELEDSGVYFCASSQKPPGSRPYNEQFFGPGTRLTVL.

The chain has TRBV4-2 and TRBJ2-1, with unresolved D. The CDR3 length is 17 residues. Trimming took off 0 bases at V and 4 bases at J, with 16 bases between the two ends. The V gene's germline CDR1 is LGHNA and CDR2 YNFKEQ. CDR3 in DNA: TGTGCCAGCAGCCAAGAAGCCAGCGAGCTGATTTACAATGAGCAGTTCTTC. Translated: CASSQEASELIYNEQFF.

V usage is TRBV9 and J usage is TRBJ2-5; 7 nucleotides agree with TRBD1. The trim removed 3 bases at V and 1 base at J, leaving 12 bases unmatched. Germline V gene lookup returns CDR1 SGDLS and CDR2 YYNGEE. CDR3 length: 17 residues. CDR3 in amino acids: CASSGVYPGGTQETQYF. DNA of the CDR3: TGTGCCAGCAGCGGTGTATACCCAGGGGGTACCCAAGAGACCCAGTACTTC.

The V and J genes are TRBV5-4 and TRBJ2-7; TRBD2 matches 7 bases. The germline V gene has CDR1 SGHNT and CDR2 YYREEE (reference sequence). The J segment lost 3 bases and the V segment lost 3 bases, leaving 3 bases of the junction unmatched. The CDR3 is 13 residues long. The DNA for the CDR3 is TGTGCCAGCAGCTCCTGGGGGGGCTACGAGCAGTACTTC. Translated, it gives CASSSWGGYEQYF. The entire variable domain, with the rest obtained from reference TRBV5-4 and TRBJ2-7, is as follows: ETGVTQSPTHLIKTRGQQVTLRCSSQSGHNTVSWYQQALGQGPQFIFQYYREEENGRGNFPPRFSGLQFPNYSSELNVNALELDDSALYLCASSSWGGYEQYFGPGTRLTVT.

The CDR3 DNA follows: TGTGCCAGCAGTTACGGGCGGCAAGAGACCCAGTACTTC. Amino acids: CASSYGRQETQYF. V is TRBV6-5 and J is TRBJ2-5; no definite D call. The CDR3 has 13 amino acids. Germline V gives CDR1 MNHEY, CDR2 SVGAGI. The V gene lost 2 bases and the J gene lost 2 bases, with 6 bases spanning the gap.